The present T cell receptor beta chain was sequenced within a study of T-cell reconstitution after alpha-beta-depleted transplantation in children. The V gene end was trimmed by 8 bases and the J gene end by 3 bases; junction bases not matched to a gene: 3. This CDR3 is 14 amino acids long. Points on this clonotype: Its antigen is still unknown.

Whole-study results and caveats: At the one-year point after transplant, T-cell counts and TCRbeta diversity were found to come mostly from T cells that had been newly produced.

Library preparation (for TCRbeta) was performed with unique molecular identifiers. TCRdb fed the PCR reads into MiXCR, producing one record per CDR3 protein. This sample has fewer than 1 million distinct CDR3 sequences, with 16% found just once. The sequence came from a male patient aged 10 to 17 who had a stem cell transplant for acute lymphoblastic leukemia, so the T cells may come from the graft donor. Material: PBMCs, mostly from graft donor cells, obtained 360 days after TCRalphabeta/CD19-depleted stem cell transplant. The chain carries TRBV12-3 or TRBV12-4 and TRBJ2-1, with TRBD2 matching over 11 bases. This chain's CDR3 is CASRTSGFYNEQFF. CDR3 in DNA: TGTGCCAGCCGGACTAGCGGGTTCTACAATGAGCAGTTCTTC.